This T cell receptor beta chain is drawn from a study of blood T cell repertoires in COVID-19. Study in general: Samples representing acute and convalescent COVID-19 were sourced from the United States, Italy and Spain. PBMCs, B-cell-depleted T cells, or T cells were the source of the cDNA or gDNA that made up the material.

Original analysis: Scientists estimated how many nucleated cells there were by amplifying reference gene primers. This table comes from immunoSEQ multiplex PCR, and its TCRdb copy is limited to in-frame clones, with some not included. V and J calls and clone size are those listed in that table; D and trimming were worked out from the DNA. The sample lists some 180,000 clones, roughly 80% occurring once. Germline V gives CDR1 SGHAT, CDR2 FQNNGV. The junction had 6 bases not matched to a gene; V was cut back by 1 base and J by 5 bases. The CDR3 is 15 amino acids. V gene TRBV11-2 combines with J gene TRBJ2-7, with 9 bases matching TRBD2. The sequence came from a man in his fifties or sixties who had recovered from COVID-19. The sequenced material came from peripheral blood. The CDR3 loop is CASSLAAGGLNEQYF. The CDR3 DNA is TGTGCCAGCAGCTTAGCGGCGGGAGGGCTCAACGAGCAGTACTTC.